The 23 T cell receptor beta chains below come from one sample, sequenced in a study of breast tumors, draining lymph nodes, adjacent tissues. Axillary draining lymph nodes of breast cancer patients supplied the node samples. TCRdb itself ran the multiplex PCR reads through MiXCR, one entry per CDR3 protein. The sample yields some 150,000 distinct CDR3 sequences, about a fifth seen once. Input material: axillary lymph node tissue. The receptor set was obtained from a female donor with breast cancer. Some clones in this sample may be carry-over from other donors' samples.

This clonotype occurred a few times. The chain links TRBV6-1 to TRBJ1-4; D gene ambiguous. CDR1 and CDR2 (germline): MNHNS, SASEGT. The length of the CDR3 is 13 residues. The V and J ends lost 2 bases and 5 bases respectively, with 6 bases between them. In DNA, the CDR3 is TGTGCCAGCAGTGAAAAAAGGAATGAAAAACTGTTTTTT. Translating gives CASSEKRNEKLFF.

The V gene is TRBV6-2 or TRBV6-3, the J gene TRBJ1-5, with D uncertain. Trimming took off 0 bases at V and 7 bases at J, with 10 bases between the two ends. This CDR3 has 14 residues. Germline assignment: CDR1 MNHEY and CDR2 SVGEGT. The CDR3 is CASSYSSLYQPQHF. The CDR3 DNA follows: TGTGCCAGCAGTTACTCGAGCCTTTACCAGCCCCAGCATTTT.

As regards this clonotype: This sequence may be a read error, since a much larger clone differs from it by one base. The chain is built from TRBV30 and TRBJ2-7; 12 bases fit TRBD1. The CDR3 is made up of 14 amino acids. From germline, CDR1 is GTSNPN and CDR2 SVGIG (reference sequence). The CDR3, as DNA: TGTGCCTGGAGCCGGGACAGGGGGCAATACGGGCAGTACTTC. It codes for CAWSRDRGQYGQYF.

This clonotype was seen many times. The rearrangement uses TRBV20-1 and TRBJ2-1, with D uncertain. The V gene lost 6 bases and the J gene lost 3 bases, with 6 bases spanning the gap. Germline values: CDR1 DFQATT, CDR2 SNEGSKA (reference sequence). The CDR3 is 11 amino acids. In DNA form, the CDR3 reads TGCAGTGCCAGACACTACAATGAGCAGTTCTTC. Translating it yields CSARHYNEQFF.

This clonotype appeared a few times. This chain joins TRBV27 and TRBJ2-1, with D possibly being TRBD1 (6 bases). Trimming stripped 3 bases from V and 8 bases from J, with 17 bases between. Germline lookup yields CDR1 MNHEY and CDR2 SMNVEV (reference sequence). This CDR3 comprises 15 residues. The DNA for the CDR3 is TGTGCCAGCAGTTTTGGCCAGGGGTCCCCGGATGAGCAGTTCTTC. Its translation: CASSFGQGSPDEQFF.

This clonotype has only a few counts. The V and J genes are TRBV6-2 or TRBV6-3 and TRBJ2-6, with a possible D match to TRBD1 (5 bases). Germline assignment: CDR1 MNHEY and CDR2 SVGEGT. The CDR3 extends over 17 amino acids. The germline V and J ends were trimmed by 6 bases and 0 bases, with 15 bases remaining between them. CDR3 sequence (DNA): TGTGCCAGCAGAAGCCCCCCGACAGCCTCTGGGGCCAACGTCCTGACTTTC. Protein sequence: CASRSPPTASGANVLTF.

There are many counts of this clonotype. The chain employs TRBV12-3 or TRBV12-4 and TRBJ1-2; possible D gene TRBD1, 6 bases. The CDR3 covers 15 residues. Trimming left V 10 bases short and J 4 bases short, with 22 bases between. Here the CDR3 DNA reads TGTGCCATCACCCCTCTCGGGGGGCATGGCTATGGCTACACCTTC. Its translation is CAITPLGGHGYGYTF.

This clonotype showed up many times. The chain employs TRBV20-1 and TRBJ2-7; 7 nucleotides align to TRBD1. CDR1 DFQATT and CDR2 SNEGSKA come from the germline V gene (reference sequence). With 3 bases clipped from V and 2 bases from J, the junction kept 10 bases outside the gene matches. This CDR3 has 15 amino acids. The CDR3 reads CSASPSWDRTYEQYF. The CDR3 nucleotides read TGCAGTGCTAGTCCCTCGTGGGACAGAACCTACGAGCAGTACTTC.

This clonotype was detected ten times or more. The chain combines TRBV4-3 with TRBJ2-2; D call uncertain. V shed 3 bases and J shed 2 bases, with 7 bases lying between them. This CDR3 spans 14 amino acids. Germline V gene lookup returns CDR1 LGHNA and CDR2 YSLEER. The CDR3 reads CASSHDSNTGELFF. In DNA form, the CDR3 reads TGCGCCAGCAGCCATGACTCTAACACCGGGGAGCTGTTTTTT.

This chain connects TRBV20-1 to TRBJ2-7; 12 bases line up with TRBD2. Germline trimming cut 3 bases from V and 2 bases from J; bases unmatched to any gene: 5. The CDR3 consists of 15 residues. CDR1 is DFQATT and CDR2 is SNEGSKA in the germline V gene (reference sequence). The CDR3 loop reads CSASPTSGSAYEQYF. DNA of the CDR3: TGCAGTGCTAGCCCGACTAGCGGGAGCGCCTACGAGCAGTACTTC.

At least ten counts were recorded for this clonotype. The chain carries TRBV7-8 and TRBJ2-2; TRBD1 agrees at 8 bases. The junction had 11 bases not matched to a gene; V was cut back by 4 bases and J by 1 base. Germline V gene sequence: CDR1 SGHVS, CDR2 FQNEAQ. This CDR3 contains 18 residues. CDR3 protein: CASSYFASGTGNTGELFF. The CDR3 region has the DNA TGTGCCAGCAGCTATTTTGCTTCCGGGACAGGGAACACCGGGGAGCTGTTTTTT.

Many counts were recorded for this clonotype. The J gene is TRBJ2-7, the V gene TRBV19; TRBD2 aligns across 9 bases. J gave up 2 bases and V 3 bases, and 5 bases lay outside the gene matches. Germline loops: CDR1 LNHDA, CDR2 SQIVND (reference sequence). This CDR3 has 15 amino acids. CDR3 bases: TGTGCCAGTAGTATGGGCCCTAGCGGGGCCTACGAGCAGTACTTC. This encodes CASSMGPSGAYEQYF.

A word on this clonotype: Its ends do not fully match the called genes, so a read error is possible. The chain employs TRBV5-1 and TRBJ2-2, with D maybe TRBD2 (5 bases). CDR1 and CDR2 from the germline V gene are SGHRS and YFSETQ. This CDR3 has 15 amino acids. The CDR3 region is CASSAEPSNTGEPFF. The CDR3 region has the DNA TGCGCCAGCAGCGCAGAACCCTCGAACACCGGGGAGCCGTTTTTT.

This clonotype has ten or more counts. The V call is TRBV19, the J call TRBJ2-1, with D possibly matching TRBD1 (6 bases). CDR3 length: 12 amino acids. CDR1 and CDR2 (germline): LNHDA, SQIVND (reference sequence). The germline V and J ends were trimmed by 6 bases and 10 bases, with 13 bases remaining between them. The DNA of the CDR3 is TGTGCCAGTAGCGAACAGGGCGGGGAGCAGTTCTTC. Protein: CASSEQGGEQFF.

This chain connects TRBV10-3 to TRBJ2-2; no definite D call. Germline CDR1 ENHRY, CDR2 SYGVKD. This CDR3 region has 12 residues. The germline V and J ends were trimmed by 3 bases and 4 bases, with 3 bases remaining between them. CDR3 amino acids: CAISDGTGELFF. CDR3 coding DNA: TGTGCCATCAGTGATGGCACCGGGGAGCTGTTTTTT.

This clonotype was recorded many times. The chain employs TRBV5-4 and TRBJ2-5; 7 nucleotides line up with TRBD1. The CDR3 has 14 amino acids. The V gene end was trimmed by 4 bases and the J gene end by 3 bases; junction bases not matched to a gene: 6. The V gene's germline CDR1 is SGHNT and CDR2 YYREEE (reference sequence). This CDR3 is CASSKPGQKETQYF. In DNA, the CDR3 is TGTGCCAGCAGCAAACCGGGACAGAAAGAGACCCAGTACTTC.

This clonotype was observed at least ten times. This chain connects TRBV20-1 to TRBJ2-5; D not resolved. Per the germline V gene, CDR1 is DFQATT and CDR2 is SNEGSKA (reference sequence). V lost 2 bases to trimming and J lost 5 bases, with 9 bases between them. The CDR3 is made up of 12 amino acids. This chain's CDR3 is CSARFSEETQYF. CDR3 coding DNA: TGCAGTGCTAGATTCAGCGAGGAGACCCAGTACTTC.

This clonotype came up many times. The chain carries TRBV15 and TRBJ2-5; 9 bases agree with TRBD2. Germline CDR1 LNHNV, CDR2 YYDKDF (reference sequence). The CDR3 sequence is 15 residues long. The ends lost 1 base at V and 6 bases at J; junction bases unmatched: 6. The CDR3 region has the DNA TGTGCCACCAGCAGAGCGGGTAGCGGGAGACAGACCCAGTACTTC. It encodes CATSRAGSGRQTQYF.

Ten or more counts support this clonotype. This chain uses TRBV15 with TRBJ2-3; maybe TRBD1 (6 bases). With 3 bases removed from V and 0 bases from J, the gap between germline ends came to 16 bases. Germline lookup yields CDR1 LNHNV and CDR2 YYDKDF (reference sequence). The CDR3 runs to 17 residues. The DNA of the CDR3 is TGTGCCACCAGCAGGGGAACAGGGTGGGGGAGCACAGATACGCAGTATTTT. This encodes CATSRGTGWGSTDTQYF.

This clonotype has just one count. Likely a read error: the CDR3 ends without its conserved phenylalanine or tryptophan. In DNA, the CDR3 is TGTGCCAGCAGTCTCCGACAGGGTAGGACTGGAAACACCATATATTTG. Translation gives CASSLRQGRTGNTIYL. V gene TRBV28 combines with J gene TRBJ1-3; 7 nucleotides align to TRBD1. The CDR3 runs 16 residues. Per the germline V gene, CDR1 is MDHEN and CDR2 is SYDVKM. V shed 5 bases, J shed 2 bases, and the junction held 9 bases outside the gene matches.

This clonotype was observed many times. The V gene is TRBV15, the J gene TRBJ2-5, with D possibly being TRBD1 (6 bases). The CDR3 runs to 16 residues. Germline CDR1 and CDR2: LNHNV and YYDKDF (reference sequence). V lost 5 bases to trimming and J lost 2 bases, with 18 bases between them. This CDR3 reads CATSGRRHGQQETQYF. As DNA, the CDR3 is TGTGCCACCAGCGGTCGCCGGCACGGACAGCAAGAGACCCAGTACTTC.

This clonotype was observed at least ten times. This chain links TRBV20-1 with TRBJ2-7; 7 bases map to TRBD1. The ends lost 6 bases at V and 0 bases at J; junction bases unmatched: 8. Germline V gives CDR1 DFQATT, CDR2 SNEGSKA (reference sequence). This CDR3 region has 14 residues. In nucleotides, the CDR3 is TGCAGTGCACTTTCGACAGGGAACTCCTACGAGCAGTACTTC. This codes for CSALSTGNSYEQYF.

This clonotype has ten or more counts. The chain carries TRBV7-2 and TRBJ2-7; tentatively, D is TRBD2 (6 bases). CDR3 length equals 15 residues. Trimming took off 5 bases at V and 0 bases at J, with 14 bases between the two ends. The germline gives CDR1 SGHTA, CDR2 FQGNSA. CDR3 sequence reads: CASSPAGTGSYEQYF. The CDR3 DNA is TGTGCCAGCAGCCCCGCCGGGACTGGCTCCTACGAGCAGTACTTC.